This T cell receptor (beta chain) stems from a study of identical twins. This CDR3 has 14 residues. This clonotype was detected only a few times. Its antigen remains unidentified. Study results and caveats: The conclusions drew on cross-sectional statistical analysis instead of tracking the same donors.

TCRdb analysed the 5' RACE reads with MiXCR anew, one entry per CDR3 protein. The sample lists about 810,000 distinct CDR3 sequences; 9% to 15% were seen once. These same data were also listed under a study on yellow fever vaccine responses in identical twins.

V gene TRBV21-1 combines with J gene TRBJ1-5; TRBD1, the D gene given by the table, was not confirmed from the DNA. TRBV21-1 is a pseudogene segment. This receptor was taken from a woman aged 18-30 years in good health. Material for sequencing was PBMCs. In DNA, the CDR3 is TGTGCCAGCAACATGACAGGGGGCTGCCAGCCCCAGCATTTT. Amino acids: CASNMTGGCQPQHF.